Listed here is a single TCR beta chain. What it binds is unknown. The germline gives CDR1 SEHNR, CDR2 FQNEAQ (reference sequence). The CDR3 runs 14 residues. These data originate in a study of CXCR3-negative and CXCR3-positive naive CD8 T cells. The libraries of TRB cDNA were prepared using 5' RACE with UMI labels. TCRdb re-called the 5' RACE reads and shows each CDR3 protein once, DNA omitted. The table lists approximately 130,000 distinct CDR3 sequences. Study results and limitations: Each naive subset displayed comparably high diversity, whereas memory CD8+ cells displayed much lower diversity. CXCR3-expressing naive cells carried TRB CDR3s more hydrophobic than those of CXCR3-negative naive cells. CXCR3-negative and CXCR3-positive naive cells shared comparable TRBV-TRBJ usage, but memory cells did not.

The specimen was naive CXCR3+ CD8+ T cells from blood. As to subset: CD45RO-CCR7+CD27+CD95- naive CD8+ T cells expressing CXCR3 (TNR3+). The TCR comes from a human donor in good health. Some clones in this sample may be carry-over from other donors' samples. V and J are TRBV7-9 and TRBJ2-1; with no DNA, the TCRdb D assignment of TRBD2 cannot be verified. CDR3 sequence reads: CASRLLAGHNEQFF.